The T cell receptor (beta chain) under discussion was sequenced for a study of T cell repertoires in cytomegalovirus infection. TCRdb re-derived calls from the reads in MiXCR, one entry per CDR3 protein. Altogether around 750,000 distinct CDR3 sequences are present, over 25% being singletons, with the ten largest covering around 12%. For this clonotype: Its matching antigen is unknown.

This clonotype originated in a human donor in good health (CMV status not recorded). Some clones in this sample may be carry-over from other donors' samples. The material sequenced was cultured CD8+ T cells from PBMCs, taken from culture after CMV antigen stimulation.

The CDR3 DNA sequence: TGTGCCAGCAGCCCCGGGTCGGCAAATGAAGCTTTCTTT. Its translation: CASSPGSANEAFF. The genes are TRBV7-4 and TRBJ1-1; D gene uncertain. With 5 bases removed from V and 7 bases from J, the gap between germline ends came to 14 bases. The V gene's germline CDR1 is SGHVT and CDR2 SQSDAQ. The CDR3 sequence is 13 residues long.